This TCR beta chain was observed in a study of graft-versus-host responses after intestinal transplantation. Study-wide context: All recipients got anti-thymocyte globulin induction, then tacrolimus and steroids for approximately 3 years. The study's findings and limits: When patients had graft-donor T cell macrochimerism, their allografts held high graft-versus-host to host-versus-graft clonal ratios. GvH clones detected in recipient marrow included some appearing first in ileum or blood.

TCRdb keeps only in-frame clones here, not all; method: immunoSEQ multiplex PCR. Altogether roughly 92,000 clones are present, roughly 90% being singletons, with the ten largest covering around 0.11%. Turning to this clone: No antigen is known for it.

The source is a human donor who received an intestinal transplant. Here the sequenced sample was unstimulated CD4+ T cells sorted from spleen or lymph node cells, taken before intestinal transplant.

CDR3 sequence reads: CASSMKGGARTEAFF. The CDR3 DNA sequence: TGTGCCAGTAGTATGAAAGGGGGCGCAAGGACTGAAGCTTTCTTT. The rearrangement joins TRBV19 to TRBJ1-1; TRBD1 matches at 7 bases. CDR1 is LNHDA, CDR2 SQIVND, per germline (reference sequence). The CDR3 is 15 amino acids. Trimming took 3 bases from V and 5 from J; bases not matched to a gene: 9.